This TCR beta chain originates from a study of blood T cell repertoires in COVID-19. Repertoires were generated with immunoSEQ multiplex PCR, while TCRdb's copy carries only in-frame clones and drops some. The profile shows about 240,000 clones, roughly nine tenths of them singletons. The source material was peripheral blood. The origin of this receptor is a man in his sixties who had recovered from COVID-19.

The CDR3 nucleotides read TGTGCCAGCAGCTCTAGCGGGGGGGAATACTATGGCTACACCTTC. It encodes CASSSSGGEYYGYTF. This chain links TRBV28 with TRBJ1-2, with D maybe TRBD1 (5 bases). The V gene's germline CDR1 is MDHEN and CDR2 SYDVKM. V dropped 6 bases and J dropped 3 bases, with 17 bases sitting between them. The CDR3 totals 15 residues.